This T cell receptor (beta chain) comes out of a study of cytomegalovirus exposure and HLA in healthy donors. Study-level points and caveats: Three CMV-associated chains were confirmed in vitro to be specific for CMV antigens. Clusters of TCRs from the first cohort tended to co-occur in the approximately 130 validation repertoires (as a later analysis found). Published work reported that the classifier diagnosed cytomegalovirus status with high specificity and sensitivity. Cytomegalovirus-associated TCR beta chains were listed, numbering some 150.

Trimming stripped 8 bases from V and 0 bases from J, with 11 bases between. The V gene's germline CDR1 is MDHEN and CDR2 SYDVKM. This CDR3 has 13 amino acids. Assay: immunoSEQ multiplex PCR; the TCRdb copy retains only in-frame clones and omits some. The sample records over 150,000 clones, around 84% being singletons. In regard to this clone: What it binds is unknown.

V usage is TRBV28 and J usage is TRBJ2-7; D gene unclear. Sequencing input: PBMCs. This TCR was sampled from a human donor in good health. The DNA for the CDR3 is TGTGCCAGCTGGGCGCCCAGCTCCTACGAGCAGTACTTC. This gives the protein CASWAPSSYEQYF.